Sequencing of this T cell receptor (beta chain) was carried out in a study of CD8 T cells in ankylosing spondylitis. Overall study results and limits: According to the report, clones linked to the disease were significantly enriched in matched synovial fluid samples taken from ankylosing spondylitis patients. Disease-linked clones were CD8+ and relatively rare in peripheral blood.

Quantitative 5'-RACE with molecular barcodes was used to make the TCR beta libraries. One entry per CDR3 protein, called by TCRdb with MiXCR from the 5' RACE reads. The data contain around 88,000 distinct CDR3 sequences, about 9% of them singletons. This clonotype was found many times. Its antigen is unknown. The TCR comes from a male donor with ankylosing spondylitis or in good health (not recorded which). The specimen sequenced was blood, either unsorted or a sorted T cell fraction (not recorded which).

Written as DNA, the CDR3 is TGTGCCAGCAGCATCTCCCGGGGGCTAAACGGAGGTGAGCAGTTCTTC. It is translated as CASSISRGLNGGEQFF. J is TRBJ2-1 and V is TRBV7-6; possibly TRBD1 or TRBD2 for D (6 bases each). The ends were cut back, 5 bases at V and 9 bases at J, with 23 bases in the middle. This CDR3 has 16 amino acids. Looked up from germline, CDR1 is SGHVS and CDR2 is FNYEAQ.